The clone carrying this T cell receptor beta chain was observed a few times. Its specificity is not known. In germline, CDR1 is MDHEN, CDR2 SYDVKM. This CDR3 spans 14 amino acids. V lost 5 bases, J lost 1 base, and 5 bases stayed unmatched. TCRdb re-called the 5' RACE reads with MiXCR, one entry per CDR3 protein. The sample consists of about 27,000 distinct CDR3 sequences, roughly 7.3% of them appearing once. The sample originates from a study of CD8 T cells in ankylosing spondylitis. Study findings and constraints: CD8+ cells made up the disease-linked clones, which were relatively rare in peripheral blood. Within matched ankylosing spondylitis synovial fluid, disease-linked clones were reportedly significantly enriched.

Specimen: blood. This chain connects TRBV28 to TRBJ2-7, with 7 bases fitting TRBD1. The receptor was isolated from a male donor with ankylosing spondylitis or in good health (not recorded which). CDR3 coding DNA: TGTGCCAGCAGTCCTGTGGGACAGTCCTACGAGCAGTACTTC. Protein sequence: CASSPVGQSYEQYF. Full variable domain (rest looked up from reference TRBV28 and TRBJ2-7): DVKVTQSSRYLVKRTGEKVFLECVQDMDHENMFWYRQDPGLGLRLIYFSYDVKMKEKGDIPEGYSVSREKKERFSLILESASTNQTSMYLCASSPVGQSYEQYFGPGTRLTVT.